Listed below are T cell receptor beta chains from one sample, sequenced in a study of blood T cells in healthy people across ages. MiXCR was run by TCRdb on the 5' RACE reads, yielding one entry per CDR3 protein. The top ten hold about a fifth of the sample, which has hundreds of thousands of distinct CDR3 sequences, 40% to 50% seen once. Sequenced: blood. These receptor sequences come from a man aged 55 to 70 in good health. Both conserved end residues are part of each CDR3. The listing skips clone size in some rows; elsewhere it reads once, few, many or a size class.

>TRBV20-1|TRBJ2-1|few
CSPRPLGNEQFF
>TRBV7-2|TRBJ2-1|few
CASSPRTSGDNEQFF
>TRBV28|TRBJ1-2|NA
CASSLLQSGYTF
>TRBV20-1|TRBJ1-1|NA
CSAGPDGGDTEAFF
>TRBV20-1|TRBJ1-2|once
CSASQGGDGYTF
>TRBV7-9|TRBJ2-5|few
CASTPAPYQETQYF
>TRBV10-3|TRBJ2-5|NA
CAISKATGRGETQYF
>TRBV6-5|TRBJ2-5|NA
CASSYSRLQETQYF
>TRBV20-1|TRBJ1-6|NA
CSASQRRTNSPLHF
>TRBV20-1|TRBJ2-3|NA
CSAISGSRGNTQYF
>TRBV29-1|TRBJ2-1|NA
CSVADLSSYNEQFF
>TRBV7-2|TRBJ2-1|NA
CASSPRGDTFGTQFF
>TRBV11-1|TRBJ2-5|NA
CASSPNPLTHLTKETQYF
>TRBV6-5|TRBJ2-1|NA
CASRPPGLGSYNEQFF
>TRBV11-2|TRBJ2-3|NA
CASSLNIAGVTYTQYF
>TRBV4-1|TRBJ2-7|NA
CASSQDGGGLKNVQYF
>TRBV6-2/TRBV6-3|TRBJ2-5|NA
CASSCMTGEQYF
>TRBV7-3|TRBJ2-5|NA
CASSLTQGRSTEQYF
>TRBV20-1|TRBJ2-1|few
CSAWAGGHNEQFF
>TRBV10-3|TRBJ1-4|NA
CAISEGQGEKLFF
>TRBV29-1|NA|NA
CSVPKSLTSLSYNEQYF
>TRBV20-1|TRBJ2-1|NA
CSAVTGTSGHNEQFF
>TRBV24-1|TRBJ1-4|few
CATSDPQGEEEKLFF
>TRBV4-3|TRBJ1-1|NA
CASSPHPGTRAEAFF
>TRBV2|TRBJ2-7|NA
CARGSAFRSDEQYF
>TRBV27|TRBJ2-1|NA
CASSFLAGGGNEQFF
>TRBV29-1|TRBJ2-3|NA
CSVEAGLTDTQYF
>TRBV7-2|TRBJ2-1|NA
CASSLTGTGVNEQFF
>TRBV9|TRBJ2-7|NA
CASSAGQGGAYEQYF
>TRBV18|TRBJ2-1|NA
CASSPPSLGSYNEQFF
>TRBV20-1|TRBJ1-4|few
CSARAGVGNEKLFF
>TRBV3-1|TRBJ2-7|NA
CASSPTQGITYEQYF
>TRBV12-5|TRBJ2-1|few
CASGYGVSEQFF
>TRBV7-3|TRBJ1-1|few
CASSLTGQGTSEAFF
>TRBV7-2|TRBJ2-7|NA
CASGLGWTSGSYEQYF
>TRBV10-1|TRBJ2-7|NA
CASSAETGNEQYF
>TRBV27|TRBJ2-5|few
CASSLTGGIETQYF
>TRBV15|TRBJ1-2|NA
CATSRQGVNYGYTF
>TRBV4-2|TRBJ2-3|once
CASSQRPSSGTGTDTQYF
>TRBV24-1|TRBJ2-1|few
CATKGTGDNEQFF